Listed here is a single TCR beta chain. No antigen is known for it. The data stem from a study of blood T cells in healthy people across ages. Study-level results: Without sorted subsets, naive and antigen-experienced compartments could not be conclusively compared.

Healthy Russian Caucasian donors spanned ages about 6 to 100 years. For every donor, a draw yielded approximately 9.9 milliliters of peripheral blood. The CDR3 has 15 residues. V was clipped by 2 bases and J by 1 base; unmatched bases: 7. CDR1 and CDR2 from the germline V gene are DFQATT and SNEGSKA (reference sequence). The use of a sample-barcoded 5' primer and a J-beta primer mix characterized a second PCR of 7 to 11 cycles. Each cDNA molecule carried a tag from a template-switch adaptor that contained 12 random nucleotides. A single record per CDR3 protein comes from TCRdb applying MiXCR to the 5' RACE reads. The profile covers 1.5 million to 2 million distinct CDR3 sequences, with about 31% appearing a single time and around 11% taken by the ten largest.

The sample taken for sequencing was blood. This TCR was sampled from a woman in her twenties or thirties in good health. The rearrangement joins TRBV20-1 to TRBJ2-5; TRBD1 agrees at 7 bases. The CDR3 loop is CSARPPQGTQETQYF. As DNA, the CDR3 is TGCAGTGCTAGACCCCCACAGGGGACCCAAGAGACCCAGTACTTC.